The 31 T cell receptor beta chains listed next were all sequenced from one sample in a study of blood T cell repertoires in COVID-19. Assay: immunoSEQ multiplex PCR; the TCRdb copy retains only in-frame clones and omits some. The sample contains approximately 290,000 clones, about four fifths of which appear only once. Source material: peripheral blood. The receptor set was obtained from a person between 65 and 79 years old with COVID-19, enrolled during active disease.

The genes are TRBV5-1 and TRBJ2-3, with a weak D call TRBD2 (6 bases). The CDR3 runs 16 residues. The germline CDR1 and CDR2 sequences are SGHRS and YFSETQ. Trimming cost V 4 bases and J 1 base, with 16 bases left between them. The CDR3 region is CASSPTPDYRTDTQYF. DNA for the CDR3: TGCGCCAGCAGCCCAACCCCGGACTACCGCACAGATACGCAGTATTTT.

The rearrangement links TRBV19 to TRBJ2-1, with TRBD1 identical over 10 bases. The ends lost 6 bases at V and 15 bases at J; junction bases unmatched: 11. The CDR3 has 13 residues. The germline gives CDR1 LNHDA, CDR2 SQIVND (reference sequence). In DNA, the CDR3 is TGTGCCAGTAGCAACCACCGACAGGGGGCCCCGTTCTTC. It specifies CASSNHRQGAPFF.

The chain carries TRBV5-8 and TRBJ2-2, with 7 bases fitting TRBD2. With V trimmed by 4 bases and J by 0 bases, 9 bases remained unmatched. Germline loops: CDR1 SGHTS, CDR2 YDEGEE. The CDR3 extends over 17 amino acids. The CDR3 loop reads CASSVERGVANTGELFF. The CDR3, as DNA: TGTGCCAGCAGCGTCGAACGGGGGGTCGCGAACACCGGGGAGCTGTTTTTT. Complete variable domain (other parts from reference TRBV5-8 and TRBJ2-2): EAGVTQSPTHLIKTRGQQATLRCSPISGHTSVYWYQQALGLGLQFLLWYDEGEERNRGNFPPRFSGRQFPNYSSELNVNALELEDSALYLCASSVERGVANTGELFFGEGSRLTVL.

The V and J genes are TRBV18 and TRBJ1-3, with TRBD1 as a possible D gene (6 bases). The CDR3 sequence is 15 residues long. V was trimmed by 5 bases and J by 0 bases, leaving 11 bases between them. The V gene's germline CDR1 is KGHSH and CDR2 LQKENI. In DNA form, the CDR3 reads TGTGCCAGCTCAAAGACAGGAGTCTCTGGAAACACCATATATTTT. Translated, it gives CASSKTGVSGNTIYF.

V is TRBV19 and J is TRBJ2-7; 14 positions agree with TRBD2. The junction had 2 bases not matched to a gene; V was cut back by 10 bases and J by 6 bases. Germline V gives CDR1 LNHDA, CDR2 SQIVND (reference sequence). There are 12 residues in the CDR3. CDR3 protein: CATGTSGGEQYF. The DNA for the CDR3 is TGTGCCACCGGGACTAGCGGGGGCGAGCAGTACTTC.

This rearrangement joins TRBV2 to TRBJ1-4, with 8 bases aligning to TRBD1. The CDR3 is made up of 14 amino acids. V lost 4 bases and J lost 5; bases outside the gene matches: 3. Germline values: CDR1 SNHLY, CDR2 FYNNEI. This chain's CDR3 is CASSGDRTNEKLFF. The CDR3 DNA sequence: TGTGCCAGCAGTGGGGACAGGACGAATGAAAAACTGTTTTTT.

This chain links TRBV10-3 with TRBJ2-7; D call uncertain. The CDR3 has 13 amino acids. The germline V gene encodes CDR1 ENHRY and CDR2 SYGVKD. Trimming took 8 bases from V and 0 from J, leaving 11 bases between them. CDR3 nucleotide sequence: TGTGCCATCTCGTCATCGGGCTCCTACGAGCAGTACTTC. It specifies CAISSSGSYEQYF.

The V and J genes are TRBV7-2 and TRBJ1-5, with D maybe TRBD1 (6 bases). Germline V CDR1 and CDR2: SGHTA, FQGNSA. V was clipped by 6 bases and J by 5 bases, with 11 bases between them. The CDR3 is made up of 13 amino acids. The CDR3 DNA sequence: TGTGCCAGCAGTTTACAGGGCGATCAGCCCCAGCATTTT. Its protein product is CASSLQGDQPQHF.

The chain recombines TRBV7-2 with TRBJ1-4, with TRBD1 as a possible D gene (6 bases). V was pared by 3 bases and J by 13 bases, with 21 bases between. This CDR3 is built from 15 residues. Germline V lookup: CDR1 SGHTA, CDR2 FQGNSA. The DNA for the CDR3 is TGTGCCAGCAGCTTGGGTGGACAGCAGAGTGGCAGACTGTTTTTT. Translation gives CASSLGGQQSGRLFF.

The V call is TRBV7-3, the J call TRBJ1-2, with 10 bases matching TRBD1. Trimming removed 5 bases from V and 1 base from J; junction bases left unmatched: 4. CDR3 length: 15 residues. Germline values: CDR1 SGHTA, CDR2 FQGTGA. CDR3 protein: CASSRGTGDNYGYTF. The CDR3 nucleotides are TGTGCCAGCAGCCGCGGGACAGGGGATAACTATGGCTACACCTTC.

The chain recombines TRBV29-1 with TRBJ2-3, with D perhaps matching TRBD1 (5 bases). CDR1 is SQVTM and CDR2 is ANQGSEA in the germline V gene. The CDR3 is made up of 14 amino acids. V was cut by 4 bases and J by 2 bases, with 13 bases left in between. CDR3 coding DNA: TGCAGCGTTGGGGTCCTGGGGCACACAGATACGCAGTATTTT. Encoded protein: CSVGVLGHTDTQYF.

The chain carries TRBV27 and TRBJ1-2, with TRBD1 identical over 10 bases. The germline gives CDR1 MNHEY, CDR2 SMNVEV (reference sequence). The CDR3 is 17 residues long. Trimming at V came to 6 bases and at J to 3 bases, leaving 13 bases not matched to a gene. The CDR3 spells CASSKGLGTGEDYGYTF. The CDR3 coding sequence is TGTGCCAGCAGCAAGGGCCTGGGGACAGGGGAGGACTATGGCTACACCTTC.

This rearrangement joins TRBV19 to TRBJ2-2, with D hard to call. Germline V gene data show CDR1 as LNHDA and CDR2 as SQIVND (reference sequence). The V end was cut by 4 bases, the J end by 1 base, with 10 bases between. The CDR3 is made up of 15 amino acids. The CDR3 DNA reads as TGTGCCAGTAGTACTCGCAGAGGGAACACCGGGGAGCTGTTTTTT. Its protein is CASSTRRGNTGELFF.

V usage is TRBV7-9 and J usage is TRBJ1-3, with D unresolved. Germline CDR1 reads SEHNR; CDR2 reads FQNEAQ (reference sequence). Trimming stripped 4 bases from V and 3 bases from J, with 10 bases between. There are 14 residues in the CDR3. This chain's CDR3 is CASSWVTGGNTIYF. The CDR3 bases are TGTGCCAGCAGCTGGGTGACGGGTGGAAACACCATATATTTT.

The chain uses TRBV11-1 and TRBJ2-7; D is uncertain. Germline lookup yields CDR1 SGHAT and CDR2 FQDESV (reference sequence). V dropped 5 bases and J dropped 4 bases, with 9 bases sitting between them. This CDR3 contains 12 residues. The CDR3 here is CASSDQAYEQYF. As DNA, the CDR3 is TGTGCCAGCAGCGACCAGGCGTACGAGCAGTACTTC.

The V gene is TRBV27, the J gene TRBJ1-1; D unclear. Germline values: CDR1 MNHEY, CDR2 SMNVEV (reference sequence). The CDR3 runs to 13 residues. Trimming removed 3 bases at V and 1 base at J, with 6 bases between. The CDR3 is CASSFRPNTEAFF. The CDR3 nucleotides are TGTGCCAGCAGTTTTCGTCCGAACACTGAAGCTTTCTTT.

The CDR3 here is CASSDDRGRGYTF. The CDR3 region has the DNA TGTGCCAGCAGTGACGACAGGGGGCGAGGCTACACCTTC. The chain is built from TRBV6-4 and TRBJ1-2; 10 nucleotides align to TRBD1. Germline loops: CDR1 MRHNA, CDR2 SNTAGT. Trimming cost V 2 bases and J 8 bases; bases outside gene matches: 2. The CDR3 extends over 13 amino acids.

A single count supports this clone. This chain uses TRBV6-4 with TRBJ2-1; D gene uncertain. Germline V gene lookup returns CDR1 MRHNA and CDR2 SNTAGT. CDR3 size: 13 residues. Trimming removed 3 bases from V and 9 bases from J, with 12 bases in between. The CDR3 coding sequence is TGTGCCAGCAGTGAATCTAGAACCGGTGAGCAGTTCTTC. Its translation is CASSESRTGEQFF.

This rearrangement joins TRBV27 to TRBJ1-6; the D gene is possibly TRBD1 (5 bases). Trimming removed 10 bases from V and 0 bases from J, with 10 bases in between. CDR3 length equals 14 residues. Germline V CDR1 and CDR2: MNHEY, SMNVEV (reference sequence). The CDR3 bases are TGTGCCACCACAGGCCTCTCCTATAATTCACCCCTCCACTTT. Translated: CATTGLSYNSPLHF.

The chain combines TRBV27 with TRBJ2-1, with D maybe TRBD2 (6 bases). The CDR3 consists of 16 residues. V lost 0 bases, J lost 8 bases, and 17 bases lay in between. Germline CDR1 reads MNHEY; CDR2 reads SMNVEV (reference sequence). The CDR3 DNA reads as TGTGCCAGCAGTTTATCTGGTCTAGCGCTTTTTTATGAGCAGTTCTTC. The encoded protein is CASSLSGLALFYEQFF.

In its sample, this clone was seen once. The chain carries TRBV11-2 and TRBJ2-7, with D perhaps TRBD1 (5 bases). Trimming removed 1 base at V and 2 bases at J, with 12 bases between. CDR1 is SGHAT and CDR2 is FQNNGV in the germline V gene. CDR3 size: 15 residues. The CDR3 DNA follows: TGTGCCAGCAGCTTAGTTAGGGGTCCTACCTACGAGCAGTACTTC. Translation: CASSLVRGPTYEQYF.

J is TRBJ2-1 and V is TRBV27, with 8 nucleotides matching TRBD2. The CDR3 runs to 14 residues. The germline CDR1 and CDR2 sequences are MNHEY and SMNVEV (reference sequence). Trimming took 7 bases from V and 9 from J; bases not matched to a gene: 11. This chain's CDR3 is CASIRVGRAGEQFF. CDR3 sequence (DNA): TGTGCCAGCATCAGGGTCGGGAGGGCCGGTGAGCAGTTCTTC.

This clone has a handful of counts. This chain links TRBV28 with TRBJ2-7; D is ambiguous. In germline, CDR1 is MDHEN, CDR2 SYDVKM. V dropped 3 bases and J dropped 5 bases, with 8 bases sitting between them. This CDR3 spans 12 amino acids. CDR3 amino acids: CASSLREDEQYF. Here the CDR3 DNA reads TGTGCCAGCAGTTTGAGAGAGGACGAGCAGTACTTC. Full variable domain (outside the CDR3, taken from reference TRBV28 and TRBJ2-7): DVKVTQSSRYLVKRTGEKVFLECVQDMDHENMFWYRQDPGLGLRLIYFSYDVKMKEKGDIPEGYSVSREKKERFSLILESASTNQTSMYLCASSLREDEQYFGPGTRLTVT.

This clone was seen only once. The chain employs TRBV7-3 and TRBJ2-3; TRBD2 matches at 12 bases. Germline CDR1 reads SGHTA; CDR2 reads FQGTGA. Losses at the gene ends were 5 bases for V and 6 bases for J; bases not matched to a gene: 9. The CDR3 length is 16 residues. CDR3 coding DNA: TGTGCCAGCAGCCCCGGACTAGCGGGGCCTGCGGATACGCAGTATTTT. This gives the protein CASSPGLAGPADTQYF. Full variable domain (outside the CDR3, taken from reference TRBV7-3 and TRBJ2-3): GAGVSQTPSNKVTEKGKYVELRCDPISGHTALYWYRQSLGQGPEFLIYFQGTGAADDSGLPNDRFFAVRPEGSVSTLKIQRTERGDSAVYLCASSPGLAGPADTQYFGPGTRLTVL.

The rearrangement joins TRBV6-2 or TRBV6-3 to TRBJ2-1; the match to TRBD2 covers 14 bases. Germline V gene data show CDR1 as MNHEY and CDR2 as SVGEGT. V was clipped by 2 bases and J by 8 bases; unmatched bases: 14. This CDR3 spans 19 amino acids. The CDR3, as DNA: TGTGCCAGCAGTTACGCGTACGATGCCGGGACTAGCGGGAGCTATGAGCAGTTCTTC. Residues: CASSYAYDAGTSGSYEQFF.

The chain is built from TRBV7-2 and TRBJ2-5, with TRBD1 matching over 8 bases. This CDR3 spans 17 amino acids. The V gene's germline CDR1 is SGHTA and CDR2 FQGNSA. V trimming: 0 bases; J trimming: 5 bases; junction bases outside the gene matches: 11. This chain's CDR3 is CASSLARGQGALETQYF. The DNA for the CDR3 is TGTGCCAGCAGCTTAGCGCGAGGACAGGGTGCCTTGGAGACCCAGTACTTC. Combining the CDR3 with reference TRBV7-2 and TRBJ2-5 gives the whole variable domain GAGVSQSPSNKVTEKGKDVELRCDPISGHTALYWYRQSLGQGLEFLIYFQGNSAPDKSGLPSDRFSAERTGGSVSTLTIQRTQQEDSAVYLCASSLARGQGALETQYFGPGTRLLVL.

The chain is built from TRBV6-2 or TRBV6-3 and TRBJ1-5; TRBD1 is a possible D gene (5 bases). This CDR3 has 16 residues. Germline CDR1 is MNHEY and CDR2 is SVGEGT. V lost 5 bases and J lost 1, with 15 bases in between. CDR3 sequence reads: CASSRSSGVSNQPQHF. The CDR3 DNA reads TGTGCCAGCAGTAGGTCCTCGGGGGTGAGCAATCAGCCCCAGCATTTT.

The V call is TRBV19, the J call TRBJ1-2; 10 nucleotides align to TRBD1. After removal of 9 bases from V and 7 bases from J, the junction contained 11 bases not matched to a gene. This CDR3 is built from 14 residues. The germline CDR1 and CDR2 sequences are LNHDA and SQIVND (reference sequence). CDR3 DNA sequence: TGTGCCAGCGCGTTTAGCGGACAGGGGGGTGGCTACACCTTC. Its protein is CASAFSGQGGGYTF.

This chain connects TRBV5-6 to TRBJ2-7, with TRBD2 as a possible D gene (7 bases). The CDR3 runs 16 residues. The V end was cut by 0 bases, the J end by 2 bases, with 15 bases between. In germline, CDR1 is SGHDT, CDR2 YYEEEE. CDR3 loop: CASSLDFRGATYEQYF. DNA for the CDR3: TGTGCCAGCAGCTTGGATTTCCGGGGGGCTACCTACGAGCAGTACTTC.

The chain carries TRBV28 and TRBJ1-3; 7 bases agree with TRBD1. This CDR3 region has 16 residues. J gave up 0 bases and V 2 bases, and 4 bases lay outside the gene matches. Germline assignment: CDR1 MDHEN and CDR2 SYDVKM. CDR3 sequence: CASSLGGQFSGNTIYF. The DNA for the CDR3 is TGTGCCAGCAGTTTAGGGGGACAGTTCTCTGGAAACACCATATATTTT.

The chain couples TRBV7-9 to TRBJ2-1; 7 bases are a match to TRBD2. V was clipped by 6 bases and J by 6 bases; unmatched bases: 8. This CDR3 spans 14 amino acids. Germline CDR1 and CDR2: SEHNR and FQNEAQ (reference sequence). As DNA, the CDR3 is TGTGCCAGCAGACCCGGGACGGGGGGCAATGAGCAGTTCTTC. Translated, it gives CASRPGTGGNEQFF.